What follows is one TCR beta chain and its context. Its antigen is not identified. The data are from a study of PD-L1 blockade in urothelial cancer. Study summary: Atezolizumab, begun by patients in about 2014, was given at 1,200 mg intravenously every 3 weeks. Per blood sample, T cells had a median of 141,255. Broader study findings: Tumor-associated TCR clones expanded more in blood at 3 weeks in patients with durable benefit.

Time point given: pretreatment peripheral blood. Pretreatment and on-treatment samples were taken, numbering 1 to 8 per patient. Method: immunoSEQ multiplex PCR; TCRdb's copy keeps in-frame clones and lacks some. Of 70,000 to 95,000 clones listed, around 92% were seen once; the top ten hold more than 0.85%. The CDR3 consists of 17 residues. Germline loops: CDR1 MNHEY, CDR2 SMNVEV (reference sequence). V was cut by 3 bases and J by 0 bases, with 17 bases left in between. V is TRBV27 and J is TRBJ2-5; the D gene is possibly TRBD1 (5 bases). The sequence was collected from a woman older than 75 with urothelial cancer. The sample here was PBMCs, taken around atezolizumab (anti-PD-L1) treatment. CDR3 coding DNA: TGTGCCAGCAGTTTTCAAGCGACACAGGCGTACCAAGAGACCCAGTACTTC. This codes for CASSFQATQAYQETQYF.